This TCR beta chain originates from a study of cytomegalovirus exposure and HLA in healthy donors. Germline-derived CDR1 and CDR2 are SEHNR and FQNEAQ (reference sequence). This CDR3 contains 14 residues. PCR primers comprised 60 Vbeta and 13 Jbeta primers. Using immunoSEQ multiplex PCR, the repertoire was profiled, and TCRdb retains in-frame clones only, with some absent. Of roughly 97,000 clones in the sample, around 82% were seen once. Overall study results and limits: Usually a TCR sequence was rare, but some public TCRs were found in many donors. Analyzed later, most CMV-associated TCR beta chains appeared HLA-restricted. Three CMV-associated chains proved CMV antigen-specific in vitro.

As to this clone: Its specificity is not known. An end of the junction differs from the germline gene, which may be a read error.

The sequence was collected from a middle-aged man in good health and CMV-seropositive. The chain uses TRBV7-9 and TRBJ2-7, with TRBD1 matching 9 bases. Sequenced material: PBMCs. CDR3 nucleotides: TGTTCCAGCACCAATACGGGACAGGGCTACGAGCAGTACTTC. It translates to CSSTNTGQGYEQYF.